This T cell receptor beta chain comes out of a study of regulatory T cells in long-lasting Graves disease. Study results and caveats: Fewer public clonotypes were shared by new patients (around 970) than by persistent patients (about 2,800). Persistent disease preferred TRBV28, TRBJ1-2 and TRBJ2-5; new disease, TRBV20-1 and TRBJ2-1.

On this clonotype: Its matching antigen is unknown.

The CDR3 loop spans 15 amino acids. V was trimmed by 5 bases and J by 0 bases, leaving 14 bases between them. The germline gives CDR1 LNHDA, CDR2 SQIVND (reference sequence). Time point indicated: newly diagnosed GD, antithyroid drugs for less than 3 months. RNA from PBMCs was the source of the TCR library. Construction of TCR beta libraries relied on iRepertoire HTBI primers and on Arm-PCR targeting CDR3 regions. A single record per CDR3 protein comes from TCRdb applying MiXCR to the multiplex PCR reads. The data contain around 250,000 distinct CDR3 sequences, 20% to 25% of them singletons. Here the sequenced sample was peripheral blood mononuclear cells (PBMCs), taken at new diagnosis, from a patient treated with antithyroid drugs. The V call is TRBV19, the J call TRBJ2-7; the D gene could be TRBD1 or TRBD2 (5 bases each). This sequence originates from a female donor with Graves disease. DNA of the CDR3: TGTGCCAGTAGTTCTGGGGACCTAAGCTCCTACGAGCAGTACTTC. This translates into CASSSGDLSSYEQYF. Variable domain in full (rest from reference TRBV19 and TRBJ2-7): DGGITQSPKYLFRKEGQNVTLSCEQNLNHDAMYWYRQDPGQGLRLIYYSQIVNDFQKGDIAEGYSVSREKKESFPLTVTSAQKNPTAFYLCASSSGDLSSYEQYFGPGTRLTVT.